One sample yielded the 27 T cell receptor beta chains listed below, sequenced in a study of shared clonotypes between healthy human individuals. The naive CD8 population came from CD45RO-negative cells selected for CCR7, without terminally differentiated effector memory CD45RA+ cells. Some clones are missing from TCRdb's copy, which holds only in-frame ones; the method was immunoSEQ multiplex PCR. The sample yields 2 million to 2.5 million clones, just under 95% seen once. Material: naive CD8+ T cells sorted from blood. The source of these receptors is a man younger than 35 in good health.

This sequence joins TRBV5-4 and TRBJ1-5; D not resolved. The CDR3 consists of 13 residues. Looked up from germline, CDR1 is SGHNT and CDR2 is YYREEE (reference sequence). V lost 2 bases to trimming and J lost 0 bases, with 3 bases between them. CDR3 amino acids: CASSFDSNQPQHF. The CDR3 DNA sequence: TGTGCCAGCAGCTTTGATAGCAATCAGCCCCAGCATTTT.

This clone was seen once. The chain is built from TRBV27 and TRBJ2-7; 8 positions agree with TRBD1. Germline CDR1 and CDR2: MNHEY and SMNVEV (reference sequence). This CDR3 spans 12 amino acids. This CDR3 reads CGSRGPSYEQYF. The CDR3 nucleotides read TGTGGGTCCAGGGGGCCCTCCTACGAGCAGTACTTC.

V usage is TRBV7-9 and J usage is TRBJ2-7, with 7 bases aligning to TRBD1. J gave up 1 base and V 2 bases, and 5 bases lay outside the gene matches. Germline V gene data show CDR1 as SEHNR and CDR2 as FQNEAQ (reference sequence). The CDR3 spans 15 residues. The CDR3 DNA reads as TGTGCCAGCAGCTTACCCCGGACAGGATCCTACGAGCAGTACTTC. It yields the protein CASSLPRTGSYEQYF.

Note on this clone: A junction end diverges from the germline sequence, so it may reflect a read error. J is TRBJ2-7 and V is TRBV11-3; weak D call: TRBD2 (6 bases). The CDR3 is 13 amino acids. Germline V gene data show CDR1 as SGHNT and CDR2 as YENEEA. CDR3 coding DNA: TGTGCCAGCAGCCGGCGGGACTCCAACGAGCAGTACTTC. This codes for CASSRRDSNEQYF. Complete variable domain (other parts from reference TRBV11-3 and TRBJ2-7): EAGVVQSPRYKIIEKKQPVAFWCNPISGHNTLYWYLQNLGQGPELLIRYENEEAVDDSQLPKDRFSAERLKGVDSTLKIQPAELGDSAVYLCASSRRDSNEQYFGPGTRLTVT.

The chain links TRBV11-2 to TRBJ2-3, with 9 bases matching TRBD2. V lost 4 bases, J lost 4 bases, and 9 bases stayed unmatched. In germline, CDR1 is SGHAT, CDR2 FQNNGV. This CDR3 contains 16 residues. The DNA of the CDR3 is TGTGCCAGCAGCTGGTTTATAGCGGGAGCGGCAGATACGCAGTATTTT. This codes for CASSWFIAGAADTQYF.

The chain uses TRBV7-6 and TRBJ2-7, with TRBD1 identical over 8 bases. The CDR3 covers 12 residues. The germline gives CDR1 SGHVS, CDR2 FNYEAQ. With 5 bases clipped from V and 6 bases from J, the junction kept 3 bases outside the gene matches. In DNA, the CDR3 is TGTGCCAGCAGCCAGGACAGGGTCGAGCAGTACTTC. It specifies CASSQDRVEQYF.

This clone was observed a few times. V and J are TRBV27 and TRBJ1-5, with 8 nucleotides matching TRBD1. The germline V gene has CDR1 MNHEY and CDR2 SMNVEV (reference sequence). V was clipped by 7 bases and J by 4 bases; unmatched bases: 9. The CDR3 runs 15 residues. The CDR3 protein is CASKMVTGANQPQHF. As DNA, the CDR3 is TGTGCCAGCAAGATGGTGACAGGGGCTAATCAGCCCCAGCATTTT.

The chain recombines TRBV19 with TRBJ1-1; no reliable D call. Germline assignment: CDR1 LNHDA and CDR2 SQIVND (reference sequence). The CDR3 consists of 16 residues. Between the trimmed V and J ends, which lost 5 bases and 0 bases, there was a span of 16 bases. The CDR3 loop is CASSPWIAGMNTEAFF. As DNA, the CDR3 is TGTGCCAGTAGTCCCTGGATTGCCGGTATGAACACTGAAGCTTTCTTT.

CDR3 DNA: TGTGCCAGCAGCCCGGATGGGACTGAAGCTTTCTTT. Protein sequence: CASSPDGTEAFF. This rearrangement joins TRBV5-6 to TRBJ1-1, with no clear D. Germline values: CDR1 SGHDT, CDR2 YYEEEE. The CDR3 runs 12 residues. Trimming took off 4 bases at V and 5 bases at J, with 9 bases between the two ends.

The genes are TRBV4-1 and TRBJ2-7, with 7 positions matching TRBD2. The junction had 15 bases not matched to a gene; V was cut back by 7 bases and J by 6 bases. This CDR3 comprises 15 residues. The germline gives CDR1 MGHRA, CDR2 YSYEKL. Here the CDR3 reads CASTPSSGGGREQYF. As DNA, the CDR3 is TGCGCCAGCACCCCCTCGTCGGGGGGAGGACGCGAGCAGTACTTC.

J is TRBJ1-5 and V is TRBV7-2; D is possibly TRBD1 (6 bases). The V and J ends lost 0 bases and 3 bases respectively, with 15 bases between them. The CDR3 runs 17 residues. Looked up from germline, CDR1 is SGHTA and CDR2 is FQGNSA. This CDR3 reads CASSLAQGQLANQPQHF. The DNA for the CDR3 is TGTGCCAGCAGCTTAGCGCAGGGACAACTAGCCAATCAGCCCCAGCATTTT.

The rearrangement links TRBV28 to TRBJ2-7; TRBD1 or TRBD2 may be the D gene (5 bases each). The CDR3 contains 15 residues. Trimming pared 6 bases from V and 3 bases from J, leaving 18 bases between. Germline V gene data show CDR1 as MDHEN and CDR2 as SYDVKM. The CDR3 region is CASSSPGEGLYEQYF. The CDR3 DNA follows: TGTGCCAGCAGCAGCCCCGGCGAGGGGCTCTACGAGCAGTACTTC.

The CDR3 sequence: CASSAPRTSGSTDTQYF. The CDR3 bases are TGTGCCAGCAGCGCACCGAGGACTAGCGGATCCACAGATACGCAGTATTTT. The chain joins TRBV7-6 to TRBJ2-3; 10 bases fit TRBD2. CDR3 length: 17 residues. J gave up 2 bases and V 5 bases, and 10 bases lay outside the gene matches. Germline CDR1 reads SGHVS; CDR2 reads FNYEAQ.

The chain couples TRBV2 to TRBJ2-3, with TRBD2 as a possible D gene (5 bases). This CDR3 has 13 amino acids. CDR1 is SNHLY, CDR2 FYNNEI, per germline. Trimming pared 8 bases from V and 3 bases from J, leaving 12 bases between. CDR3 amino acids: CASYEGMTDTQYF. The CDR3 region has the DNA TGTGCCAGCTACGAGGGAATGACAGATACGCAGTATTTT.

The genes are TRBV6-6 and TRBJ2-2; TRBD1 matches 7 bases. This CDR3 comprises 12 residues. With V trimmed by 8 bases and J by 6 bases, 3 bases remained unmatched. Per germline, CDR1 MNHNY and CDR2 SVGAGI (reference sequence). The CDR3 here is CASCTGAGELFF. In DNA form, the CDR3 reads TGTGCCAGCTGCACAGGGGCCGGGGAGCTGTTTTTT.

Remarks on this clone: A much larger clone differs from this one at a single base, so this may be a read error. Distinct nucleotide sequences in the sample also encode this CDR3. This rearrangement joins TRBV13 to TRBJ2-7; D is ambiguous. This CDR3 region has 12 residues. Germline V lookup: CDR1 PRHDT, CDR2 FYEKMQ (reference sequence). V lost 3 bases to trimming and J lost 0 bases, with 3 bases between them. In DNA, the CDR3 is TGTGCCAGCAGCTTGGACTCCTACGAGCAGTACTTC. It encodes CASSLDSYEQYF.

The CDR3 spells CASSSDRGLSYEQYF. In DNA form, the CDR3 reads TGTGCCAGCAGCTCCGACAGGGGGCTATCCTACGAGCAGTACTTC. The chain couples TRBV7-9 to TRBJ2-7; the match to TRBD1 covers 10 bases. This CDR3 is 15 amino acids long. Germline CDR1 and CDR2: SEHNR and FQNEAQ (reference sequence). Trimming at V came to 4 bases and at J to 1 base, leaving 4 bases not matched to a gene.

The CDR3, as DNA: TGCAGCGTTCAGGAGCCCTACGAGCAGTACTTC. It is translated as CSVQEPYEQYF. The chain combines TRBV29-1 with TRBJ2-7; no reliable D call. The CDR3 consists of 11 residues. Germline CDR1 is SQVTM and CDR2 is ANQGSEA. Trimming removed 5 bases from V and 2 bases from J, with 7 bases in between.

The CDR3 loop reads CATSRRGTGYEQYF. The CDR3 bases are TGTGCCACCAGCAGGAGGGGGACAGGGTACGAGCAGTACTTC. J is TRBJ2-7 and V is TRBV15, with 9 bases identical to TRBD1. The CDR3 length is 14 residues. Looked up from germline, CDR1 is LNHNV and CDR2 is YYDKDF (reference sequence). Losses at the gene ends were 3 bases for V and 4 bases for J; bases not matched to a gene: 4. The whole variable domain, filled in from reference TRBV15 and TRBJ2-7, reads DAMVIQNPRYQVTQFGKPVTLSCSQTLNHNVMYWYQQKSSQAPKLLFHYYDKDFNNEADTPDNFQSRRPNTSFCFLDIRSPGLGDTAMYLCATSRRGTGYEQYFGPGTRLTVT.

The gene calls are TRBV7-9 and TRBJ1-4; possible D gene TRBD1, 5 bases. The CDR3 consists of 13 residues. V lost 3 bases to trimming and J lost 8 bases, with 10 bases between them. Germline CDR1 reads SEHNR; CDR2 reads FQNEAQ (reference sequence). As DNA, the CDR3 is TGTGCCAGCAGCTTCTTGACAGCAGAAAAACTGTTTTTT. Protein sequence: CASSFLTAEKLFF.

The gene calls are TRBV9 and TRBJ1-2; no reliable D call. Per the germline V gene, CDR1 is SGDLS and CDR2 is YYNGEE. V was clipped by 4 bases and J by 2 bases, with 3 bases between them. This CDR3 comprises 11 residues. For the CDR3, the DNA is TGTGCCAGCAGCCAGAACTATGGCTACACCTTC. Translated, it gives CASSQNYGYTF.

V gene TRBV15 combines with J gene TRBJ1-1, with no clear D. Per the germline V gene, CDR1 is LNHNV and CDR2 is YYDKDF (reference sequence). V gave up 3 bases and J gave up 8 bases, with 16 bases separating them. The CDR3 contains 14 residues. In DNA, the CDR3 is TGTGCCACCAGCAGCCCCGGGCCGGACGTAGAAGCTTTCTTT. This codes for CATSSPGPDVEAFF.

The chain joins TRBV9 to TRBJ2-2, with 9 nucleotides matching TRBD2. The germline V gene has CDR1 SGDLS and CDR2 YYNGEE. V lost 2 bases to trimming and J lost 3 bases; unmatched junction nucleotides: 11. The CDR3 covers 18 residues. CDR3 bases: TGTGCCAGCAGCGTTCCTAGCGGGGCACCCACCGACACCGGGGAGCTGTTTTTT. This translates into CASSVPSGAPTDTGELFF.

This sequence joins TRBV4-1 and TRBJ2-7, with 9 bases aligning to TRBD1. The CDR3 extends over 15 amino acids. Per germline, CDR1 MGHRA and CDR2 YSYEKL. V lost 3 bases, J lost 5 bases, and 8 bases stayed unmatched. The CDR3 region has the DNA TGCGCCAGCAGCCAGGACTTCCGGACAGGGGACGAGCAGTACTTC. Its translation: CASSQDFRTGDEQYF.

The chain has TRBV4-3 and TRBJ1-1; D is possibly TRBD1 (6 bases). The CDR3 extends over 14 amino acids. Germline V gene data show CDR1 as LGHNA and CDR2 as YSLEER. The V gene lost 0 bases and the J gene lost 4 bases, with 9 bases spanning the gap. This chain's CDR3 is CASSQDWTATEAFF. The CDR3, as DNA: TGCGCCAGCAGCCAAGATTGGACAGCCACTGAAGCTTTCTTT.

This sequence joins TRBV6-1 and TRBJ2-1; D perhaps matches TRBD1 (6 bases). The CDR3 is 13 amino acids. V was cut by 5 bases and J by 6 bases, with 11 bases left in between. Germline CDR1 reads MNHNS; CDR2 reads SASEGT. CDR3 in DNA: TGTGCCAGCAGTTCGGACAGCGGCAATGAGCAGTTCTTC. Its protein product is CASSSDSGNEQFF.

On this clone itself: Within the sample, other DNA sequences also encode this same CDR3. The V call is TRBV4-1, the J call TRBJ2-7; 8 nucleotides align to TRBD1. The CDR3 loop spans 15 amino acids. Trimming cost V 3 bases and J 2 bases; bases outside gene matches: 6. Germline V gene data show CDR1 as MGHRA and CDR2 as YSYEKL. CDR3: CASSHPGQGAYEQYF. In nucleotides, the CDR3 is TGCGCCAGCAGCCATCCCGGACAGGGAGCCTACGAGCAGTACTTC.